This TCR beta chain is from a study of T cells expressing NK-cell markers. CDR1 and CDR2 from the germline V gene are SSHAT and FNYEAQ (reference sequence). This CDR3 region has 15 residues. TCRdb re-analyzed the 5' RACE reads; it lists each CDR3 protein once, without DNA. The table for this sample gives 150,000 to 200,000 distinct CDR3 sequences. The clonotype originates from a woman aged 18-70 years in good health. The chain recombines TRBV7-7 with TRBJ2-3; TCRdb picks TRBD1, but there is no DNA to check that call. Sequencing was performed on blood T cells: a sorted CD56 or NKG2C T cell subset, CD4+ or CD8+ T cells, or bulk PBMC T cells (not recorded which). CDR3 region: CASSLTWGAGDTQYF.